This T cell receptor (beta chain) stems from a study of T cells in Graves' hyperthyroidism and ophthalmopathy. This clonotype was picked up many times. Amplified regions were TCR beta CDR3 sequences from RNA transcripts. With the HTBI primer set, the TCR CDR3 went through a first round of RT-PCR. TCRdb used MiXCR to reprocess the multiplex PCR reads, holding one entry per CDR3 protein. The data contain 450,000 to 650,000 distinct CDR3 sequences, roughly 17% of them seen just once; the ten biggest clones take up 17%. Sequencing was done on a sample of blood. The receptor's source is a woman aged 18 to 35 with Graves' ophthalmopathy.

The CDR3 spells CASLRQGLNTEAFF. The CDR3 DNA is TGTGCCAGCTTGAGACAGGGGCTGAACACTGAAGCTTTCTTT. The rearrangement uses TRBV6-1 and TRBJ1-1; 8 bases align to TRBD1. The germline V gene encodes CDR1 MNHNS and CDR2 SASEGT. V trimming: 8 bases; J trimming: 0 bases; junction bases outside the gene matches: 5. This CDR3 comprises 14 residues.